This entry is about one T cell receptor (beta chain). Its antigen is still unknown. This specimen belongs to a study of T-cell memory formation after mild COVID-19. Losses at the gene ends were 1 base for V and 8 bases for J; bases not matched to a gene: 7. Per germline, CDR1 MGHRA and CDR2 YSYEKL. CDR3 length equals 14 residues. Whole-study findings and limits: Mainly CM and EM harbored the contracting CD4+ clones; mainly EMRA harbored the CD8+ ones. The authors did not confirm SARS-CoV-2 specificity of second-wave clones peaking day 37.

A single record per CDR3 protein comes from TCRdb applying MiXCR to the 5' RACE reads. In the table there are some 300,000 distinct CDR3 sequences, around 20% of which are singletons. The rearrangement joins TRBV4-1 to TRBJ1-2, with 7 bases matching TRBD1. The specimen sequenced was PBMCs or a T cell subset sorted from them (not recorded which). The sequence came from a man younger than 30 who had mild COVID-19 (a few samples of this study predate the infection). Cell type and time point are not known. Here the CDR3 DNA reads TGCGCCAGCAGCCAAGTAGACAGGGACTGGGGCTACACCTTC. Encoded protein: CASSQVDRDWGYTF.